The clone carrying this T cell receptor beta chain was seen repeatedly, ten times or more. As yet, its antigen is unknown. Using RNA transcripts, the TCR beta CDR3 regions were amplified. Amplification began with first-round RT-PCR using HTBI primers, then second-round multiplex PCR was performed. A single record per CDR3 protein comes from TCRdb applying MiXCR to the multiplex PCR reads. The table has roughly 400,000 distinct CDR3 sequences, around 17% seen once. This entry comes from a study of Graves' ophthalmopathy and Graves' hyperthyroidism. With a duration under 3 months, ophthalmopathy in the donors showed moderate-to-severe activity, CAS ≥3 and NOSPECS ≥4. Other autoimmune disease, uncontrolled infection, pregnancy and lactation led to exclusion. PBMCs came from 10 ml of fresh peripheral blood. General study results and limits: From stable hyperthyroidism, ophthalmopathy was separated by a 13-signature model with 87.88% sensitivity and roughly 81% specificity.

Trimming took 6 bases from V and 5 from J, leaving 8 bases between them. The CDR3 consists of 11 residues. Germline V CDR1 and CDR2: MNHEY, SMNVEV (reference sequence). Source material: peripheral blood. The rearrangement uses TRBV27 and TRBJ2-7; D call uncertain. The TCR comes from a woman between 18 and 29 years old with Graves' ophthalmopathy. As DNA, the CDR3 is TGTGCCAGCAGAGGGTTTCACGAGCAGTACTTC. This encodes CASRGFHEQYF.